These 7 T cell receptor beta chains originate from one sample sequenced in a study of chemoradiotherapy in HPV16-positive cancers. Some clones are missing from TCRdb's copy, which holds only in-frame ones; the method was immunoSEQ multiplex PCR. The sample carries about 7,400 clones, less than 85% recorded once. Sequencing was performed on tumor tissue, taken from a patient who underwent chemoradiotherapy. These receptors came from a human donor with HPV-associated anogenital cancer.

The rearrangement joins TRBV9 to TRBJ2-7; 7 bases agree with TRBD2. The CDR3 has 14 residues. V trimming: 0 bases; J trimming: 4 bases; junction bases outside the gene matches: 4. Germline V gene lookup returns CDR1 SGDLS and CDR2 YYNGEE. The CDR3 protein is CASSVVGGSYEQYF. CDR3 bases: TGTGCCAGCAGCGTAGTCGGGGGGTCTTACGAGCAGTACTTC.

The CDR3: CASSYSSGRTNEKLFF. In DNA form, the CDR3 reads TGTGCCAGCAGTTACTCGAGCGGTCGTACTAATGAAAAACTGTTTTTT. The chain carries TRBV6-5 and TRBJ1-4; no definite D call. The germline gives CDR1 MNHEY, CDR2 SVGAGI. The CDR3 runs 16 residues. Trimming shortened V by 0 bases and J by 2 bases, and 10 bases separated the two germline ends.

This rearrangement joins TRBV27 to TRBJ1-1, with a possible D match to TRBD1 (5 bases). V lost 7 bases and J lost 1, with 13 bases in between. Germline CDR1 MNHEY, CDR2 SMNVEV (reference sequence). CDR3 size: 14 residues. The CDR3 is CASTSSQGNTEAFF. The CDR3 bases are TGTGCCAGCACTTCGAGTCAGGGGAACACTGAAGCTTTCTTT.

For the CDR3, the DNA is TGTGCCAGCAGTCTCGGGGGCCCCTATGGCTACACCTTC. It encodes CASSLGGPYGYTF. The gene calls are TRBV6-5 and TRBJ1-2; maybe TRBD1 (6 bases). V lost 5 bases, J lost 4 bases, and 11 bases lay in between. The length of the CDR3 is 13 residues. Germline V gene sequence: CDR1 MNHEY, CDR2 SVGAGI.

DNA for the CDR3: TGCGCCAGCAGCCTCACCCCGGGGGGCTGGAGCAATCAGCCCCAGCATTTT. It encodes CASSLTPGGWSNQPQHF. This chain joins TRBV4-1 and TRBJ1-5; D may be TRBD1 (6 bases). Trimming shortened V by 4 bases and J by 1 base, and 17 bases separated the two germline ends. The germline gives CDR1 MGHRA, CDR2 YSYEKL. This CDR3 spans 17 amino acids.

Remarks on this clone: Different DNA sequences within this sample yield the same CDR3. V and J are TRBV7-9 and TRBJ2-1; 7 bases align to TRBD1. V lost 5 bases to trimming and J lost 5 bases; unmatched junction nucleotides: 3. This CDR3 has 13 residues. CDR1 is SEHNR, CDR2 FQNEAQ, per germline (reference sequence). The CDR3 here is CASSLGGHNEQFF. Here the CDR3 DNA reads TGTGCCAGCAGCCTAGGGGGCCACAATGAGCAGTTCTTC.

The chain combines TRBV10-2 with TRBJ2-1; 9 nucleotides match TRBD2. The germline V gene has CDR1 WSHSY and CDR2 SAAADI. CDR3 size: 15 residues. V gave up 7 bases and J gave up 8 bases; unmatched junction bases: 12. The CDR3 sequence is CASTFSSGGSYEQFF. CDR3 nucleotide sequence: TGCGCCAGCACGTTCTCGAGCGGGGGGAGCTATGAGCAGTTCTTC.